The 5 T cell receptor beta chains given below trace back to one sample, sequenced in a study of blood T cell repertoires in COVID-19. Sequencing was performed with immunoSEQ multiplex PCR; in TCRdb, only in-frame clones are kept and a portion is missing. The sample holds 150,000 to 200,000 clones, 70% to 80% seen once. Sequencing was done on a sample of peripheral blood. Every receptor here comes from a woman aged 40 to 50 with COVID-19, enrolled during active disease.

V and J are TRBV21-1 and TRBJ2-3; the table assigns TRBD1, which was not confirmed against the DNA. TRBV21-1 is annotated as a pseudogene. This CDR3 contains 21 residues. CDR3 residues: CASSKARGQGFIAGDLDTQYF. The DNA for the CDR3 is TGTGCCAGCAGCAAAGCGCGAGGACAGGGGTTTATTGCGGGGGATTTAGATACGCAGTATTTT.

The genes are TRBV5-6 and TRBJ2-2; TRBD1 is a possible D gene (6 bases). CDR1 is SGHDT and CDR2 is YYEEEE in the germline V gene. The CDR3 spans 15 residues. V was trimmed by 2 bases and J by 3 bases, leaving 11 bases between them. The CDR3 is CASSLQGLDTGELFF. DNA of the CDR3: TGTGCCAGCAGCTTACAGGGTTTAGACACCGGGGAGCTGTTTTTT. Looking up the rest from reference TRBV5-6 and TRBJ2-2 gives the full variable domain: DAGVTQSPTHLIKTRGQQVTLRCSPKSGHDTVSWYQQALGQGPQFIFQYYEEEERQRGNFPDRFSGHQFPNYSSELNVNALLLGDSALYLCASSLQGLDTGELFFGEGSRLTVL.

The J gene is TRBJ2-2, the V gene TRBV5-1, with 8 positions matching TRBD2. Trimming cost V 0 bases and J 0 bases; bases outside gene matches: 1. From germline, CDR1 is SGHRS and CDR2 YFSETQ. This CDR3 is 16 amino acids long. In DNA, the CDR3 is TGCGCCAGCAGCTTGGAGGGACTAGCGAACACCGGGGAGCTGTTTTTT. Its translation: CASSLEGLANTGELFF.

The V call is TRBV5-1, the J call TRBJ1-4; 7 nucleotides match TRBD1. CDR1 and CDR2 from the germline V gene are SGHRS and YFSETQ. The CDR3 sequence is 16 residues long. With V trimmed by 3 bases and J by 0 bases, 5 bases remained unmatched. CDR3 bases: TGCGCCAGCAGCTATGGACAGGAAGCAACTAATGAAAAACTGTTTTTT. Its protein product is CASSYGQEATNEKLFF.

The chain carries TRBV29-1 and TRBJ1-2; D uncertain. The CDR3 runs to 13 residues. V was pared by 3 bases and J by 0 bases, with 8 bases between. In germline, CDR1 is SQVTM, CDR2 ANQGSEA. CDR3 loop: CSVDGGANYGYTF. As DNA, the CDR3 is TGCAGCGTTGATGGCGGAGCTAACTATGGCTACACCTTC.